Sequencing of this T cell receptor (beta chain) was carried out in a study of blood T cells in healthy people across ages. Findings and limits, study-wide: Measured against age, TCR beta diversity per million T cells decreased in a roughly linear manner. The CMV status of each donor remained undetermined, and this could have confounded shifts in expanded clonotypes.

This CDR3 region has 13 residues. The germline V gene encodes CDR1 WNHNN and CDR2 SYGVQD (reference sequence). Germline trimming cut 8 bases from V and 2 bases from J; bases unmatched to any gene: 5. Only a few counts were recorded for this clonotype. Its target is unknown. The use of a sample-barcoded 5' primer and a J-beta primer mix characterized a second PCR of about 7 to 12 cycles. Each sample yielded at least 2.5 million CDR3-containing paired-end reads. TCRdb reprocessed the 5' RACE reads via MiXCR and lists one record per CDR3 protein. Altogether roughly 2 million distinct CDR3 sequences are present, about 49% being singletons, with the ten largest covering about 2.1%.

The chain uses TRBV10-1 and TRBJ2-7, with 8 positions matching TRBD1. The source material was blood. The sequence was obtained from a woman between 35 and 50 years old in good health. The CDR3 DNA is TGCGCCAGCGGACCAGGGGGCCCCTACGAGCAGTACTTC. Its protein is CASGPGGPYEQYF.